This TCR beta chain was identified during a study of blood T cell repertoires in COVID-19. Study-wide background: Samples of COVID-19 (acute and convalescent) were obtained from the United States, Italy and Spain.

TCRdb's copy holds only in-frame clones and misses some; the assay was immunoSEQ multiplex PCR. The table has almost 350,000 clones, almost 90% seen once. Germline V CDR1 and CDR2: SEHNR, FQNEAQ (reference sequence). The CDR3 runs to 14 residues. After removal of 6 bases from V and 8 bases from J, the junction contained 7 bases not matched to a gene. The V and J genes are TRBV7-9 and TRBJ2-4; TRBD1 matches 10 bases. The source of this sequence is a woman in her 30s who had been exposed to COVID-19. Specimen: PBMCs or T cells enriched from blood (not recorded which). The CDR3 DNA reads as TGTGCCAGCAGAATTGGGACAGGGGAGGACATTCAGTACTTC. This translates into CASRIGTGEDIQYF.